Shown below are 10 T cell receptor beta chains from a single sample sequenced in a study of blood T cell repertoires in COVID-19. The protocol was immunoSEQ multiplex PCR, while the TCRdb copy is restricted to in-frame clones and leaves out a portion. Counted here are under 300,000 clones, about four fifths occurring once; the ten biggest clones make up roughly 2%. Sequencing was done on a sample of peripheral blood. These receptors were taken from a man aged 25-45 years who had recovered from COVID-19.

This clone was detected once. J is TRBJ1-1 and V is TRBV12-3 or TRBV12-4, with D tentatively TRBD1 (5 bases). The CDR3 is 13 residues long. V dropped 5 bases and J dropped 10 bases, with 17 bases sitting between them. The CDR3 sequence is CASSPPSGERAFF. The CDR3 region has the DNA TGTGCCAGCAGTCCACCCTCGGGGGAGCGAGCTTTCTTT.

The rearrangement links TRBV27 to TRBJ1-1, with D hard to call. This CDR3 has 14 amino acids. The ends were cut back, 3 bases at V and 4 bases at J, with 12 bases in the middle. The V gene's germline CDR1 is MNHEY and CDR2 SMNVEV (reference sequence). The CDR3 loop is CASSLGGVGTEAFF. The CDR3 DNA follows: TGTGCCAGCAGTTTGGGCGGGGTAGGCACTGAAGCTTTCTTT.

Regarding this clone: One junction end disagrees with the germline gene, perhaps due to a read error. J is TRBJ1-5 and V is TRBV19; TRBD1 is a possible D gene (6 bases). This CDR3 region has 17 residues. Germline V gene data show CDR1 as LNHDA and CDR2 as SQIVND (reference sequence). The CDR3 sequence: CASSIEGDPSLNQPRHF. CDR3 bases: TGTGCCAGTAGTATTGAGGGGGACCCCTCCCTCAATCAGCCCCGGCATTTT. The entire variable domain, with the rest obtained from reference TRBV19 and TRBJ1-5, is as follows: DGGITQSPKYLFRKEGQNVTLSCEQNLNHDAMYWYRQDPGQGLRLIYYSQIVNDFQKGDIAEGYSVSREKKESFPLTVTSAQKNPTAFYLCASSIEGDPSLNQPRHFGDGTRLSIL.

The rearrangement uses TRBV28 and TRBJ2-1; TRBD2 matches 10 bases. The CDR3 runs to 19 residues. Germline V gene lookup returns CDR1 MDHEN and CDR2 SYDVKM. Germline trimming cut 3 bases from V and 0 bases from J; bases unmatched to any gene: 11. The CDR3 nucleotides are TGTGCCAGCAGTTTGCCTTCTCTTAGCGGGGGGAGCTCCTACAATGAGCAGTTCTTC. Translating it yields CASSLPSLSGGSSYNEQFF.

The chain combines TRBV7-9 with TRBJ2-3, with 12 bases that match TRBD2. The length of the CDR3 is 17 residues. The germline CDR1 and CDR2 sequences are SEHNR and FQNEAQ (reference sequence). Trimming took 3 bases from V and 2 from J; bases not matched to a gene: 6. The CDR3 loop reads CASSFKRTSGATDTQYF. The CDR3 nucleotides read TGTGCCAGCAGCTTCAAACGGACTAGCGGGGCCACAGATACGCAGTATTTT.

This clone was counted a single time. The chain recombines TRBV6-6 with TRBJ2-3; 8 nucleotides match TRBD2. Germline V gene sequence: CDR1 MNHNY, CDR2 SVGAGI (reference sequence). Unmatched junction bases numbered 7, after V lost 5 bases and J lost 6 bases. The CDR3 contains 14 residues. CDR3 nucleotide sequence: TGTGCCAGCAGTGCAGTTAGCGGGGTGGATACGCAGTATTTT. As protein: CASSAVSGVDTQYF.

The chain couples TRBV2 to TRBJ2-2; D is unresolved. Germline V gene sequence: CDR1 SNHLY, CDR2 FYNNEI. The CDR3 has 13 residues. Trimming pared 8 bases from V and 6 bases from J, leaving 13 bases between. The CDR3 coding sequence is TGTGCCAGCGATAGAGGCGGATCCGGGGAGCTGTTTTTT. This gives the protein CASDRGGSGELFF.

V and J are TRBV7-9 and TRBJ2-7; perhaps TRBD2 as D (6 bases). The germline V gene has CDR1 SEHNR and CDR2 FQNEAQ (reference sequence). V was cut by 1 base and J by 4 bases, with 11 bases left in between. The CDR3 is 14 amino acids. The CDR3 coding sequence is TGTGCCAGCAGCTTAGGTGGCGCGGGGTACGAGCAGTACGTC. This gives the protein CASSLGGAGYEQYV.

The chain recombines TRBV19 with TRBJ1-2; D is perhaps TRBD1 (5 bases). V dropped 5 bases and J dropped 2 bases, with 12 bases sitting between them. The CDR3 sequence is 14 residues long. Germline-derived CDR1 and CDR2 are LNHDA and SQIVND (reference sequence). The CDR3 nucleotides read TGTGCCAGTAGTCCGGGGGAGTGGAACTATGGCTACACCTTC. This gives the protein CASSPGEWNYGYTF.

The J gene is TRBJ2-3, the V gene TRBV29-1; no clear D. This CDR3 is built from 10 residues. V was trimmed by 7 bases and J by 6 bases, leaving 8 bases between them. CDR1 and CDR2 from the germline V gene are SQVTM and ANQGSEA. Written as DNA, the CDR3 is TGCAGCGCCGCCGAGGATACGCAGTATTTT. Protein: CSAAEDTQYF.